These T cell receptor beta chains were read from a single sample in a study of response to subunit inactivated influenza vaccine. TCRdb re-called the RT-PCR reads with MiXCR, one entry per CDR3 protein. Of about 540,000 distinct CDR3 sequences listed, approximately 24% are singletons. The data also belong to a second study, concerning T cells expressing NK-cell markers.

Sequences were derived from CD4+ T cells sorted from PBMCs, sampled 12 days after vaccination. The receptors were sampled from a man in his fifties who received an inactivated influenza vaccine. The CDR3 runs from the conserved cysteine through the conserved F or W. D genes are given only for firm matches. Clone sizes are given selectively: once, few, many, or a class where the clone is expanded.

>14|.|TRBV29-1|.|TRBJ2-4
TGCAGCGTCTCCCCGACTGTAGCCAAAAACATTCAGTACTTC
CSVSPTVAKNIQYF
>15|few|TRBV30|TRBD2|TRBJ2-1
TGTGCCTGGAGCCGCGGCGGGGGGGCGGGCTATGAGCAGTTCTTC
CAWSRGGGAGYEQFF
>11|.|TRBV28|.|TRBJ2-7
TGTGCCAGCATGAGCGGCTACGAGCAGTACTTC
CASMSGYEQYF
>14|.|TRBV2|.|TRBJ2-7
TGTGCCAGCATGTATCAGGGTATATCCTACGAGCAGTACTTC
CASMYQGISYEQYF
>15|.|TRBV11-2|.|TRBJ2-7
TGTGCCAGCAGCATGAAGTACAGGGAGGCCTACGAGCAGTACTTC
CASSMKYREAYEQYF
>16|few|TRBV27|.|TRBJ2-4
TGTGCCAGCAGTTTTACGGGAGTCCTAGCCAAAAACATTCAGTACTTC
CASSFTGVLAKNIQYF
>14|few|TRBV3-1|.|TRBJ2-3
TGTGCCAGCAGCCACAGAGGAAGCACAGATACGCAGTATTTT
CASSHRGSTDTQYF
>15|.|TRBV7-2|TRBD1|TRBJ2-7
TGTGCCAGCAGCACCAGGACAGGGCCTTCCTACGAGCAGTACTTC
CASSTRTGPSYEQYF
>15|few|TRBV5-1|TRBD2|TRBJ2-5
TGCGCCAGCAGCCCGACTAGCGGGATTCAAGAGACCCAGTACTTC
CASSPTSGIQETQYF
>12|.|TRBV29-1|.|TRBJ2-2
TGCAGCGTTGAGGGAAACACCGGGGAGCTGTTTTTT
CSVEGNTGELFF
>15|few|TRBV6-1|TRBD2|TRBJ2-5
TGTGCCAGCAGTGAAGGGGGGGGGATTCAAGAGACCCAGTACTTC
CASSEGGGIQETQYF
>14|.|TRBV5-4|.|TRBJ1-1
TGTGCCAGCAGCTTCTACTTAATGAACACTGAAGCTTTCTTT
CASSFYLMNTEAFF
>15|.|TRBV5-1|.|TRBJ1-5
TGCGCCAGCAGTCCGATCACCGGGGCAAATCAGCCCCAGCATTTT
CASSPITGANQPQHF
>15|.|TRBV19|.|TRBJ2-3
TGTGCCAGTAGTATGCCAGGGCTTCTCACAGATACGCAGTATTTT
CASSMPGLLTDTQYF
>12|.|TRBV7-2|.|TRBJ1-4
TGTGCCAGCAGCTTACCGGAAACACTACCAAACTTC
CASSLPETLPNF
>18|many|TRBV7-2|TRBD2|TRBJ2-3
TGTGCCAGCAGCTTATCGAGACTAGCGAGGTGGGGTTTAGATACGCAGTATTTT
CASSLSRLARWGLDTQYF
>15|.|TRBV6-2/TRBV6-3|TRBD1|TRBJ1-5
TGTGCCAGCAGTTGGAGGACAGGGCAGAATCAGCCCCAGCATTTT
CASSWRTGQNQPQHF
>17|.|TRBV9|.|TRBJ2-7
TGTGCCAGCAGCGTAGCTTCCCAGGGTGGTGGACGTGCGGAGCAGTACTTC
CASSVASQGGGRAEQYF
>14|many|TRBV27|.|TRBJ2-6
TGTGCCAGCAGCCCGCCGGCTGGGGCCAACGTCCTGACTTTC
CASSPPAGANVLTF
>19|.|TRBV9|TRBD1|TRBJ2-3
TGTGCCAGCAGCGTGTCCGGGACAGGGGTTGTTGGGAGCACAGATACGCAGTATTTT
CASSVSGTGVVGSTDTQYF
>15|few|TRBV7-8|.|TRBJ1-1
TGTGCCAGCAGCTTAGATGGGGGGTGGAACACTGAAGCTTTCTTT
CASSLDGGWNTEAFF
>15|.|TRBV5-1|.|TRBJ2-2
TGCGCCAGCAGCGAACAGGGTTTAAACACCGGGGAGCTGTTTTTT
CASSEQGLNTGELFF
>12|.|TRBV20-1|.|TRBJ2-5
TGCAGTGCTAGCACGCAGGCGGAGACCCAGTACTTC
CSASTQAETQYF
>17|.|TRBV11-2|TRBD2|TRBJ2-1
TGTGCCAGCAGCCTCCGCAGACAAGCGGGAGTGATCAATGAGCAGTTCTTC
CASSLRRQAGVINEQFF
>14|.|TRBV11-2|TRBD2|TRBJ2-1
TGTGCCAGCAGCTTAGAGAGACTAGCGTTTGAGCAGTTCTTC
CASSLERLAFEQFF